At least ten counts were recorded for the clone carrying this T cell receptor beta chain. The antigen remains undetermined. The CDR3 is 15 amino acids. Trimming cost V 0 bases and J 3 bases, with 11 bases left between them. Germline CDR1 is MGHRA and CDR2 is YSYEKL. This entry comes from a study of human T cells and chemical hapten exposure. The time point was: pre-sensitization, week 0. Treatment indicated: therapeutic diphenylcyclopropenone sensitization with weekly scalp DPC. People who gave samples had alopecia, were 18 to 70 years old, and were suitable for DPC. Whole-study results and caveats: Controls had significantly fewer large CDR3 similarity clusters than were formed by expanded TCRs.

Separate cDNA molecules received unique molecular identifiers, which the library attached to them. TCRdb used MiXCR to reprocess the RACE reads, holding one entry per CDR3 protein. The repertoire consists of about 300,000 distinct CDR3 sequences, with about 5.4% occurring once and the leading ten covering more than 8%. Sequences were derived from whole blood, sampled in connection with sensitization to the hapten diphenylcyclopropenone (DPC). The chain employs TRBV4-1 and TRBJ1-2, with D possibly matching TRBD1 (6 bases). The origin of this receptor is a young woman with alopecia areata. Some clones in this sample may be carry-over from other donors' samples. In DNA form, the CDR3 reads TGCGCCAGCAGCCAAGATTCGACAGGCTACTATGGCTACACCTTC. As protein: CASSQDSTGYYGYTF.